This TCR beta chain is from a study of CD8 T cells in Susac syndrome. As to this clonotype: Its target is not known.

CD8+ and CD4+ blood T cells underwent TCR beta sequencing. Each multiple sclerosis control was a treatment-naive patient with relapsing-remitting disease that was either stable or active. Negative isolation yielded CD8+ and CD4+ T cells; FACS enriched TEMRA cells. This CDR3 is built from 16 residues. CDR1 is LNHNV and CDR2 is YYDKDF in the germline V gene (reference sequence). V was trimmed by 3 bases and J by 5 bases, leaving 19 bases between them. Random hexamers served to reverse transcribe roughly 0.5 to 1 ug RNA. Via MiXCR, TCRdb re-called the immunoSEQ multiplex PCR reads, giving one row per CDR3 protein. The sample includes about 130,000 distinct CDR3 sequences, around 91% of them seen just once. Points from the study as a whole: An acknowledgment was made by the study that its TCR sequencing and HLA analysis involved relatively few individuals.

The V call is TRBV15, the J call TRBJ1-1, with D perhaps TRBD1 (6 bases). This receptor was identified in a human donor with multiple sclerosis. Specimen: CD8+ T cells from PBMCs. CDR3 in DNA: TGTGCCACCAGCAGCTCCTTTCTAGGGGGAGAGACTGAAGCTTTCTTT. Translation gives CATSSSFLGGETEAFF. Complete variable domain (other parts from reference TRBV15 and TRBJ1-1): DAMVIQNPRYQVTQFGKPVTLSCSQTLNHNVMYWYQQKSSQAPKLLFHYYDKDFNNEADTPDNFQSRRPNTSFCFLDIRSPGLGDTAMYLCATSSSFLGGETEAFFGQGTRLTVV.